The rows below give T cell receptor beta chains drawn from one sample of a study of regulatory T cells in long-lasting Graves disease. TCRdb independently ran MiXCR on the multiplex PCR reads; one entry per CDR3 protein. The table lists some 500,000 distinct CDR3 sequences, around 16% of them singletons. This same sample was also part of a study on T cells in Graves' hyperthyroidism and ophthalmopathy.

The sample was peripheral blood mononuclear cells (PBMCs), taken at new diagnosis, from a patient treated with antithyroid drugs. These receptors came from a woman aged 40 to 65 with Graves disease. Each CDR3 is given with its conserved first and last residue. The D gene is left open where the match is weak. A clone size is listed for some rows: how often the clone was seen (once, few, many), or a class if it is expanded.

CASRRGLAAETQYF TGCGCCAGCAGACGGGGACTAGCTGCGGAGACCCAGTACTTC - TRBV4-1 TRBD2 TRBJ2-5
CASSLSGQGVYEQYF TGTGCCAGCAGTTTATCGGGACAGGGAGTCTACGAGCAGTACTTC many TRBV28 TRBD1 TRBJ2-7
CASSMRLYTGELFF TGTGCCAGTAGTATGAGACTCTACACCGGGGAGCTGTTTTTT - TRBV19 - TRBJ2-2
CASSDNLGNEQYF TGTGCCAGCAGCGACAACCTGGGGAACGAGCAGTACTTC many TRBV11-2 - TRBJ2-7
CASSPTAEKLFF TGTGCCAGCTCACCGACAGCAGAAAAACTGTTTTTT few TRBV18 - TRBJ1-4
CASSQDLSYGYTF TGTGCCAGCAGCCAAGACCTTAGTTATGGCTACACCTTC - TRBV3-1 - TRBJ1-2
CASSHTDGQGGIQYF TGTGCCAGCTCACATACCGATGGGCAGGGTGGCATTCAGTACTTC many TRBV18 - TRBJ2-4
CASSEARTEAFF TGTGCCAGCAGTGAAGCCCGCACTGAAGCTTTCTTT many TRBV2 - TRBJ1-1
CASSLIILRDRDTEAFF TGTGCCAGCAGTTTGATTATACTCCGGGACAGGGACACTGAAGCTTTCTTT many TRBV28 TRBD1 TRBJ1-1
CASSQESLGETQYF TGTGCCAGCAGCCAAGAATCCCTGGGAGAGACCCAGTACTTC few TRBV3-1 - TRBJ2-5
CASSHYSRGQETQYF TGTGCCAGCAGCCACTATTCGAGGGGCCAAGAGACCCAGTACTTC many TRBV3-1 - TRBJ2-5
CASSPEGANYGYTF TGTGCCAGCTCACCGGAGGGGGCTAACTATGGCTACACCTTC many TRBV18 - TRBJ1-2
CASSSGTTGNTEAFF TGCGCCAGCAGCTCGGGTACGACAGGGAACACTGAAGCTTTCTTT many TRBV5-1 - TRBJ1-1
CASSLDARTGNIQYF TGTGCCAGCAGCTTAGACGCCCGGACGGGGAATATTCAGTACTTC few TRBV7-2 - TRBJ2-4
CATQGGEGYGYTF TGTGCCACGCAGGGGGGAGAGGGGTATGGCTACACCTTC - TRBV10-3 TRBD1 TRBJ1-2
CSAKGLSNTEAFF TGCAGTGCTAAGGGCCTTTCCAACACTGAAGCTTTCTTT - TRBV20-1 - TRBJ1-1
CAISERQAAYEQYF TGTGCCATCAGTGAGCGGCAGGCCGCCTACGAGCAGTACTTC few TRBV10-3 - TRBJ2-7
CASSIYSGGGNEQFF TGTGCCAGTAGTATATATAGCGGGGGGGGGAATGAGCAGTTCTTC - TRBV19 TRBD2 TRBJ2-1
CASSLHRGDRAMRNTEAFF TGTGCCAGCAGTTTGCACAGGGGGGACAGGGCCATGAGGAACACTGAAGCTTTCTTT - TRBV12-3/TRBV12-4 TRBD1 TRBJ1-1
CATSDSDRGSGYTF TGTGCCACCAGTGATTCGGACAGGGGAAGCGGCTACACCTTC many TRBV24-1 TRBD1 TRBJ1-2